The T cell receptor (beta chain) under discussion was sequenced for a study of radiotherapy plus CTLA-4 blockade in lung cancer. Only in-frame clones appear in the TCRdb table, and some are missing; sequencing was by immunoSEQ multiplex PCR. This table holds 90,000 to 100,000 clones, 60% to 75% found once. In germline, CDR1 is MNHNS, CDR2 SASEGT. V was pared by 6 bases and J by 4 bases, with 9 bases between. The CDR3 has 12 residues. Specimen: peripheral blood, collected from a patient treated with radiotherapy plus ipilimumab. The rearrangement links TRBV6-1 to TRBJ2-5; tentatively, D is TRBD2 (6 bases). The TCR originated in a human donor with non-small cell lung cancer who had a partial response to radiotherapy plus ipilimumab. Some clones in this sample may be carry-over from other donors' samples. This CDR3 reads CASRGGGETQYF. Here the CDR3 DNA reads TGTGCCAGCAGGGGGGGTGGAGAGACCCAGTACTTC.